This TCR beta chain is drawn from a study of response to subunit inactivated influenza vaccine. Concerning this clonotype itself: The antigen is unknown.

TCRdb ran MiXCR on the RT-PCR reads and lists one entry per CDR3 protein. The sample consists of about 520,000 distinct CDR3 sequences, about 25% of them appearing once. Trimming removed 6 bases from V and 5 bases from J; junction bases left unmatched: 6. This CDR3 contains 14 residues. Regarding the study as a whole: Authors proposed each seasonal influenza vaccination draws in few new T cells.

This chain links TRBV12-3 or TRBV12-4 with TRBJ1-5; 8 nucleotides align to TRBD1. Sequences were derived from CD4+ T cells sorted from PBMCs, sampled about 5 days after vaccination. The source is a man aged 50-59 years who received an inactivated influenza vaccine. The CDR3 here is CASSRTGKDQPQHF. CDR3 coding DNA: TGTGCCAGCAGCAGGACAGGGAAGGATCAGCCCCAGCATTTT.